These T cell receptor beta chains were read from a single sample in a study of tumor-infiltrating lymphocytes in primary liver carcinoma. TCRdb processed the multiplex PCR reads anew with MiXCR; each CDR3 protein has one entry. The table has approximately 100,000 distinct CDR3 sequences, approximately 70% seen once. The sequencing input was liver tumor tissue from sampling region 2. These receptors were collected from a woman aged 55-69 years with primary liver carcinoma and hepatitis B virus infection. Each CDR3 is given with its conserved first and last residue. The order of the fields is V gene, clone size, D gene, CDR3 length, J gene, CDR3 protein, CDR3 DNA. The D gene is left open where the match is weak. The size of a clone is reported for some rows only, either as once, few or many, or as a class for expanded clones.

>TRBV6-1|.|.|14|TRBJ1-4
CASSDDSGDEKRFF
TGTGCCAGCAGTGATGACTCGGGGGATGAAAAACGGTTTTTT
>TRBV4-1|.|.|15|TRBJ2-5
CAGSPETSGSETQYF
TGCGCCGGCAGCCCAGAGACTAGTGGATCAGAGACCCAGTACTTC
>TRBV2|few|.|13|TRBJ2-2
CASSRQTTGELFF
TGTGCCAGCAGTAGACAGACGACCGGGGAGCTGTTTTTT
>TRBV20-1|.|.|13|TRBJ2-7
CSAGTPGTYERHF
TGCAGTGCCGGGACACCTGGGACCTACGAGCGGCACTTC
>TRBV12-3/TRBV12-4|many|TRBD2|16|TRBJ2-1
CASSLETSGVYNEQFF
TGTGCCAGCAGTTTAGAGACTAGCGGGGTCTACAATGAGCAGTTCTTC
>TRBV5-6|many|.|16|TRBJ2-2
CASSFGGNANTGELFF
TGTGCCAGCAGCTTCGGTGGGAACGCGAACACCGGGGAGCTGTTTTTT
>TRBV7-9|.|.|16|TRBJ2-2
CASSLPGGIDTRELFF
TGTGCCAGCAGCTTGCCGGGCGGGATCGACACCAGGGAGCTGTTTTTT
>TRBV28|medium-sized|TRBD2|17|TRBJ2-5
CASSPLGLAGGRETQYF
TGTGCCAGCAGTCCCCTGGGACTAGCGGGAGGTCGAGAGACCCAGTACTTC
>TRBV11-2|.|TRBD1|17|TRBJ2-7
CASSFQTGQGARCEQYF
TGTGCCAGCAGCTTCCAAACGGGACAGGGGGCGCGATGCGAGCAGTACTTC
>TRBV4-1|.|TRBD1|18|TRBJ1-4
CASSQDKNRGDLNEKLFF
TGCGCCAGCAGCCAAGATAAGAACAGGGGGGATTTAAATGAAAAACTGTTTTTC
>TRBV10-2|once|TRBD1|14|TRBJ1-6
CASRSGQGNSPLYF
TGTGCCAGCAGATCTGGACAGGGTAATTCACCCCTCTACTTT
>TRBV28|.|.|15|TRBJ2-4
CASSFTGGTKDIQYF
TGTGCCAGCAGTTTTACTGGCGGAACCAAAGACATTCAGTACTTC
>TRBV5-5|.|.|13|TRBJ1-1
CASSMELNTEAFF
TGTGCCAGTAGCATGGAGTTGAACACTGAAGCTTTCTTT
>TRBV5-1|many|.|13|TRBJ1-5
CASSLRGDQPQHF
TGCGCCAGCAGTCTCCGGGGCGATCAGCCCCAGCATTTT
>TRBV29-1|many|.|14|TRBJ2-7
CSVTEETTYDEQYF
TGCAGCGTGACAGAAGAAACCACCTACGACGAGCAGTACTTC
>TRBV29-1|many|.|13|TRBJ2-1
CSVDELRYNEQFF
TGCAGCGTTGACGAGTTGCGATACAATGAGCAGTTCTTC
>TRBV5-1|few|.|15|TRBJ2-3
CASSLEGRIADTQYF
TGCGCCAGCAGCTTGGAAGGCAGGATCGCAGATACGCAGTATTTT
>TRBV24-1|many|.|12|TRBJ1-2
CAPDSGAHGYTF
TGTGCCCCCGACTCCGGGGCCCATGGCTACACCTTC
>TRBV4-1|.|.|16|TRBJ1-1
CASSQGPVSGYTEAFF
TGCGCCAGTAGCCAAGGCCCAGTGAGTGGGTACACTGAAGCTTTCTTT
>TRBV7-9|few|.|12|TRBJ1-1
CASSFGAVEAFF
TGTGCCAGCAGCTTTGGGGCAGTTGAAGCTTTCTTT
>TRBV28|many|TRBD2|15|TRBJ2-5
CASSLYLAGQETQYF
TGTGCCAGCAGTTTATACCTAGCGGGACAAGAGACCCAGTACTTC
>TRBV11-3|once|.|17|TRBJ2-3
CVSSLSFLPLRTDTQYF
TGTGTCAGCAGCTTATCGTTTCTGCCGCTGCGGACAGATACGCAATATTTT
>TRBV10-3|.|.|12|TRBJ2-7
CDTWTWAYEQYF
TGTGACACCTGGACATGGGCCTACGAGCAGTACTTC
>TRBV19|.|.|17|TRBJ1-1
CASTRSWSRDCDTEVFF
TGTGCTAGTACCCGTTCGTGGAGTAGGGATTGTGACACTGAAGTTTTCTTT
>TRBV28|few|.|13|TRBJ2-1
CASSLPMGDEQFF
TGTGCCAGCAGTTTACCGATGGGGGATGAGCAGTTCTTC
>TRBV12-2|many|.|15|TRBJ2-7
CASRLAPSGSSEQYF
TGTGCAAGTCGCTTAGCGCCTAGCGGGAGCAGCGAGCAGTACTTC
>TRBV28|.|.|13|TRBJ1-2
CASSLFSSQGYTF
TGTGCCAGCAGTTTGTTTTCGAGTCAGGGCTACACCTTC
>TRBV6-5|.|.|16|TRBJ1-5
CASSPIAPDSGEPQHF
TGTGCCAGCAGCCCCATCGCGCCTGACAGTGGTGAGCCACAGCATTTT
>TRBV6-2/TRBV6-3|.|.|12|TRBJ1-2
CARSHPYNGYTF
TGTGCCAGAAGCCACCCTTACAATGGCTACACCTTC
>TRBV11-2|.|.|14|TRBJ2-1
CASTMTPTGNEQFF
TGTGCCAGCACTATGACCCCCACCGGCAATGAGCAGTTCTTC
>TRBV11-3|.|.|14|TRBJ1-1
CASSTQFGNTEAFF
TGTGCCAGCAGCACCCAGTTTGGGAACACTGAAGCTTTCTTT
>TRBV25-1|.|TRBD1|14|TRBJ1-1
CASGDRAAGTEAFF
TGTGCCAGCGGTGACAGGGCAGCGGGAACTGAAGCTTTCTTT
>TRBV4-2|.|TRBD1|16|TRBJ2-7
CTSSQGTGASSYEQYF
TGTACCAGCAGTCAAGGGACAGGGGCCTCCTCCTACGAGCAGTACTTC
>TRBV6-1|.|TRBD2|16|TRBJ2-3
CASRGLVGAGRDTQYF
TGTGCCAGCAGGGGACTAGTGGGAGCAGGACGGGATACGCAGTATTTT
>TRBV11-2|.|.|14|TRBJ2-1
CASSPESRYMEQLF
TGTGCCAGCAGTCCGGAATCGAGGTATATGGAGCAGCTCTTC
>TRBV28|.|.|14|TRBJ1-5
CASRAGRVGQPQHF
TGTGCCAGCAGGGCAGGGCGAGTCGGGCAGCCCCAGCATTTT
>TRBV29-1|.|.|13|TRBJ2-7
CSVALGLWYGQYF
TGCAGCGTTGCCCTCGGGTTATGGTACGGGCAGTACTTC
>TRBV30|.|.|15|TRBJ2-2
CAWKRTLANTGELFF
TGTGCCTGGAAAAGGACATTAGCGAACACCGGGGAGCTGTTTTTT
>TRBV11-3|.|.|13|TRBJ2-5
CTSSSTGRETQCF
TGTACCAGCAGCTCAACGGGAAGGGAGACCCAGTGCTTC
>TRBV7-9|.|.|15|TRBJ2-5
CASSTGTGMWETHYF
TGTGCCAGCAGCACAGGAACGGGGATGTGGGAGACCCACTACTTC
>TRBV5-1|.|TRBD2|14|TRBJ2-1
CASTFSGSRNEQFF
TGCGCCAGCACTTTTAGCGGGAGTAGGAATGAGCAGTTCTTC
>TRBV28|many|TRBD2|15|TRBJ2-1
CASTSLAGGSNEQFF
TGTGCCAGCACCTCACTAGCGGGAGGTTCTAATGAGCAGTTCTTC
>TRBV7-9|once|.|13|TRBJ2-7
CASSLMQGHEQYF
TGTGCCAGCAGCTTAATGCAGGGCCACGAGCAGTACTTC
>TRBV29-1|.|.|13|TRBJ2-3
CSVEGRTIDTQYF
TGCAGCGTTGAAGGCAGGACTATAGATACGCAGTATTTT
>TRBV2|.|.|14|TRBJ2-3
CASSTGGSADTQYF
TGTGCCAGCAGTACTGGGGGGTCAGCAGATACGCAGTATTTT
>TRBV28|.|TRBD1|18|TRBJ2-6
CANSRPGQGISGASVLTF
TGTGCCAACAGCCGCCCGGGACAGGGTATATCTGGGGCCAGCGTCCTGACTTTC
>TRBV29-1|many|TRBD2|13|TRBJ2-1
CSGRSGSYNEQFF
TGCAGCGGCCGTAGCGGGAGCTACAATGAGCAGTTCTTC
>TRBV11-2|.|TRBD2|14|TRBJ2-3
CSSSLRQRAGESHF
TGCTCCAGCAGCTTGAGGCAACGTGCGGGAGAGTCTCACTTT
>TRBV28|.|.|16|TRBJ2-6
CASSLWESSGANVMTF
TGTGCCAGCAGTTTATGGGAGTCCTCTGGGGCCAACGTCATGACTTTC
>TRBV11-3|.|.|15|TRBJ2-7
CASSPETVGNYEQYF
TGTGCCAGCAGTCCCGAGACAGTGGGCAACTACGAGCAGTACTTC
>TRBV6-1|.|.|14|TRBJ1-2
CASSEDGGGYGYTF
TGTGCCAGCAGTGAAGATGGGGGCGGCTATGGCTACACCTTC